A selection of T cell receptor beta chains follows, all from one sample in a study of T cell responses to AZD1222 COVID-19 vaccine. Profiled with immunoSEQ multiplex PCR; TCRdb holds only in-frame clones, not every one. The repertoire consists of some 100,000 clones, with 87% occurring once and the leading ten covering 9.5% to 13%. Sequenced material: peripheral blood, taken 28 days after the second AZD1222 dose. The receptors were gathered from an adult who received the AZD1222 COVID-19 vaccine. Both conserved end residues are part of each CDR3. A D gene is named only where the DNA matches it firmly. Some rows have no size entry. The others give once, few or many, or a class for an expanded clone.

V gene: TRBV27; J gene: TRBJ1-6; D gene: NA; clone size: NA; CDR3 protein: CASSSPSVSPLHF; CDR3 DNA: TGTGCCAGCAGTTCCCCCTCCGTTTCACCCCTCCACTTT
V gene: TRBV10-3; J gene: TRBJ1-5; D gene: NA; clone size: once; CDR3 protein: CAITAGGNQPQHF; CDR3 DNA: TGTGCCATCACTGCAGGGGGCAATCAGCCCCAGCATTTT
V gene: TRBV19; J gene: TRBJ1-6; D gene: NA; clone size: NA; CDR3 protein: CASSIERMGSPLHF; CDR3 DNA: TGTGCCAGTAGTATAGAAAGAATGGGTTCACCCCTCCACTTT
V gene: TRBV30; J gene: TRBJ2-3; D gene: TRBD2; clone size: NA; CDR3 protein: CACAGGLTDTQYF; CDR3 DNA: TGTGCCTGCGCGGGGGGCTTAACAGATACGCAGTATTTT
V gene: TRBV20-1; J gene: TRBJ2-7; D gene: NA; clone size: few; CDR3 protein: CAEGRGYEQYF; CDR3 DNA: TGCGCGGAGGGCAGGGGCTACGAGCAGTACTTC
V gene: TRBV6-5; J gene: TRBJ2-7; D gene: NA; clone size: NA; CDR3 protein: CASSYLDSGLYEQYF; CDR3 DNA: TGTGCCAGCAGTTACTTAGACAGCGGCCTCTACGAGCAGTACTTC
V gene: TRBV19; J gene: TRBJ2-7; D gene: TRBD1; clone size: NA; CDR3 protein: CASSRRSGQASGWTYEQYF; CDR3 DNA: TGTGCCAGTAGTAGGCGCTCGGGACAGGCCTCCGGTTGGACCTACGAGCAGTACTTC
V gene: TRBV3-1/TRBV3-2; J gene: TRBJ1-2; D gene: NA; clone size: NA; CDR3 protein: CASSSSGRGSNYGYTF; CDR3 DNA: TGTGCCAGCAGCTCTTCCGGCCGGGGGTCCAACTATGGCTACACCTTC
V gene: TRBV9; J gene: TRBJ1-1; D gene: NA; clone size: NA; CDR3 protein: CASSVEGSPRLNTEAFF; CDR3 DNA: TGTGCCAGCAGCGTAGAGGGCAGCCCACGGCTCAACACTGAAGCTTTCTTT
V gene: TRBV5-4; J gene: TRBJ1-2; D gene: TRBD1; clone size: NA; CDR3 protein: CASSLGGTGNYGYTF; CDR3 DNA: TGTGCCAGCAGCTTGGGGGGGACAGGAAACTATGGCTACACCTTC
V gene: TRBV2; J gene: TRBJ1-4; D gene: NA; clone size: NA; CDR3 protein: CASSLGGANEKLFF; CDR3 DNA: TGTGCCAGCAGTCTAGGAGGGGCTAATGAAAAACTGTTTTTT
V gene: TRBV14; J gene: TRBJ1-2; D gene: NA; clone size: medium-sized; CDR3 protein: CASSHKQSYGYTF; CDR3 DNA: TGTGCCAGCAGCCACAAACAAAGCTATGGCTACACCTTC
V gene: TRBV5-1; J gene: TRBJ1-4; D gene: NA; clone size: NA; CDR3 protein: CASSSALATNEKLFF; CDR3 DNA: TGCGCCAGCAGCTCCGCGCTCGCAACTAATGAAAAACTGTTTTTT
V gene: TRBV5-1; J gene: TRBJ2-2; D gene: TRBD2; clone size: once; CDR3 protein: CASSLVPLAGGFNTGELFF; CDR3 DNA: TGCGCCAGCAGCTTGGTCCCCCTAGCGGGGGGATTTAACACCGGGGAGCTGTTTTTT
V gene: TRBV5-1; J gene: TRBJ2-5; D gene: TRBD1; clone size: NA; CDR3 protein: CASSRGQGVQETQYF; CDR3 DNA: TGCGCCAGCAGCAGGGGACAGGGAGTACAAGAGACCCAGTACTTC
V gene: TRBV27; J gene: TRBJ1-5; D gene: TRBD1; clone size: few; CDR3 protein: CASSTGTGNQPQHF; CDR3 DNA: TGTGCCAGCAGCACCGGGACAGGCAATCAGCCCCAGCATTTT
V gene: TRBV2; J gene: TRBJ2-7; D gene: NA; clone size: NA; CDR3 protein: CASSPYRDYEQYF; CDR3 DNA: TGTGCCAGCAGCCCTTACAGGGACTACGAGCAGTACTTC
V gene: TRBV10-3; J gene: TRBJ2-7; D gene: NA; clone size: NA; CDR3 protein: CAISESIFSYEQYF; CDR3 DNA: TGTGCCATCAGTGAGTCTATATTTTCCTACGAGCAGTACTTC